This passage covers 5 T cell receptor beta chains from one sample sequenced in a study of cytomegalovirus exposure and HLA in healthy donors. Method: immunoSEQ multiplex PCR; TCRdb's copy keeps in-frame clones and lacks some. The table shows around 260,000 clones, with 90% occurring only once. The sequenced sample was PBMCs. These receptors originate from a woman aged 25 to 39 in good health and CMV-seronegative.

The chain employs TRBV5-1 and TRBJ2-3, with D unresolved. Germline V lookup: CDR1 SGHRS, CDR2 YFSETQ. The length of the CDR3 is 13 residues. V lost 0 bases, J lost 4 bases, and 6 bases lay in between. The CDR3: CASSLDLSDTQYF. The CDR3 nucleotides are TGCGCCAGCAGCTTGGACCTTTCAGATACGCAGTATTTT. The full variable domain, its missing parts supplied by reference TRBV5-1 and TRBJ2-3, is KAGVTQTPRYLIKTRGQQVTLSCSPISGHRSVSWYQQTPGQGLQFLFEYFSETQRNKGNFPGRFSGRQFSNSRSEMNVSTLELGDSALYLCASSLDLSDTQYFGPGTRLTVL.

This clone was observed a single time. The V call is TRBV6-5, the J call TRBJ2-1; 7 bases agree with TRBD1. Germline trimming cut 6 bases from V and 2 bases from J; bases unmatched to any gene: 7. The CDR3 extends over 15 amino acids. Germline V gene sequence: CDR1 MNHEY, CDR2 SVGAGI. The CDR3 is CASSLTGPPYNEQFF. Here the CDR3 DNA reads TGTGCCAGCAGCCTGACAGGGCCCCCCTACAATGAGCAGTTCTTC.

The chain employs TRBV6-5 and TRBJ2-3; D is ambiguous. CDR3 size: 12 residues. Trimming shortened V by 7 bases and J by 1 base, and 6 bases separated the two germline ends. Looked up from germline, CDR1 is MNHEY and CDR2 is SVGAGI. Here the CDR3 DNA reads TGTGCCAGCACCGCTCGCACAGATACGCAGTATTTT. It is translated as CASTARTDTQYF.

The CDR3 protein is CASSLGGAGNTEAFF. CDR3 in DNA: TGTGCCAGCAGTTTAGGGGGCGCGGGTAACACTGAAGCTTTCTTT. The chain employs TRBV27 and TRBJ1-1, with D maybe TRBD1 (6 bases). The CDR3 sequence is 15 residues long. Germline V gives CDR1 MNHEY, CDR2 SMNVEV (reference sequence). The V gene lost 2 bases and the J gene lost 2 bases, with 12 bases spanning the gap.

A few counts support this clone. The chain has TRBV28 and TRBJ1-2; possible D gene TRBD1, 5 bases. From germline, CDR1 is MDHEN and CDR2 SYDVKM. The CDR3 extends over 12 amino acids. Between the trimmed V and J ends, which lost 5 bases and 3 bases, there was a span of 7 bases. The CDR3: CASSVGDYGYTF. In DNA form, the CDR3 reads TGTGCCAGCAGTGTGGGGGACTATGGCTACACCTTC.